Listed below are T cell receptor beta chains from one sample, sequenced in a study of OX40 agonist ivuxolimab in advanced cancers. Clones were read by immunoSEQ multiplex PCR, and TCRdb kept only the in-frame ones, dropping some. The sample lists roughly 32,000 clones; approximately 82% were seen once. The source was CD4+ or CD8+ T cells sorted from blood, collected in a trial of the OX40 agonist ivuxolimab. These receptors originate from an adult with an advanced solid tumor such as melanoma, head and neck, liver or kidney cancer. CDR3s include the opening cysteine and the closing phenylalanine or tryptophan. The D gene is left open where the match is weak. The size field is filled for only some rows; it gives once, few, many or a size class.

v_call	j_call	clone_size	d_call	cdr3_nt	cdr3_aa
TRBV7-2	TRBJ1-6	.	TRBD1	TGTGCCAGCTCCCCTCAGGGGGCCAATAATTCACCCCTCCACTTT	CASSPQGANNSPLHF
TRBV18	TRBJ1-1	.	TRBD1	TGTGCCAGCTCACTGGGACAGATGATGAACACTGAAGCTTTCTTT	CASSLGQMMNTEAFF
TRBV7-3	TRBJ2-3	.	.	TGTGCCAGCAGCTTTGGCCTTACCCTCACAGATACGCAGTATTTT	CASSFGLTLTDTQYF
TRBV5-1	TRBJ1-6	.	.	TGCGCCAGCAGCTTGAACAGGGAAAATTCACCCCTCCACTTT	CASSLNRENSPLHF
TRBV19	TRBJ2-7	.	.	TGTGCCAGTAGTGCTTCCTATGGACGGAGCTCCTACGAGCAGTACTTC	CASSASYGRSSYEQYF
TRBV7-9	TRBJ2-4	.	.	TGTGCCAGCAGCTTAGCGCAGGGATCAAACATTCAGTACTTC	CASSLAQGSNIQYF
TRBV10-3	TRBJ2-5	.	.	TGTGCCATCAGTCCAGGGCGTGAGACCCAGTACTTC	CAISPGRETQYF
TRBV9	TRBJ1-1	.	.	TGTGCCAGCAGCGTAGGGACCCTATTCACTGAAGCTTTCTTT	CASSVGTLFTEAFF
TRBV5-1	TRBJ2-7	.	TRBD1	TGCGCCAGCAGCTTAGCCGGACAGGGAAGCTCCTACGAGCAGTACTTC	CASSLAGQGSSYEQYF
TRBV9	TRBJ2-7	.	.	TGTGCCAGCAGCGCGCCGGGACGAAGGGCCTACGAGCAGTACTTC	CASSAPGRRAYEQYF
TRBV27	TRBJ1-2	.	.	TGTGCCAGCAGTTTCGGCAGGGCCTATGGCTACACCTTC	CASSFGRAYGYTF
TRBV6-5	TRBJ2-5	.	.	TGTGCCAGCAAAAGCGGATTCAGTAGGGAGACCCAGTACTTC	CASKSGFSRETQYF
TRBV18	TRBJ2-7	.	TRBD2	TGTGCCAGCTCGTCGGGACTAGCCGGGGAGCAGTACTTC	CASSSGLAGEQYF
TRBV19	TRBJ2-4	.	.	TGTGCCAGGACCCCCCACATCCCTTGGCACCGGAACATTCAGTACTTC	CARTPHIPWHRNIQYF
TRBV4-2	TRBJ1-2	.	.	TGTGCCAGCAGCCAAAACCCTGGACTTAACTATGGCTACACCTTC	CASSQNPGLNYGYTF
TRBV7-6	TRBJ2-2	.	TRBD2	TGTGCCAGCAGCCCAGGACTAGCGAACACCGGGGAGCTGTTTTTT	CASSPGLANTGELFF
TRBV28	TRBJ1-4	.	.	TGTGCCAGCAGTTTTACAGGGCATAATGAAAAACTGTTTTTT	CASSFTGHNEKLFF
TRBV11-2	TRBJ2-5	.	TRBD2	TGTGCCAGCAGACGGGGTAGCGGGAGGGAAGAGACCCAGTACTTC	CASRRGSGREETQYF
TRBV5-1	TRBJ1-1	medium-sized	TRBD1	TGCGCCAGCAGCTTAGAGGGGGCTCGCACTGAAGCTTTCTTT	CASSLEGARTEAFF
TRBV6-6	TRBJ2-3	.	.	TGTGCCTATCAGGACAAACGGGGATCGGATACGCAGTATTTT	CAYQDKRGSDTQYF
TRBV18	TRBJ2-5	.	.	TGTGCCAGCTCACCTCGTGTGGGTCCCCAAGAGACCCAGTACTTC	CASSPRVGPQETQYF
TRBV5-6	TRBJ2-3	few	TRBD2	TGTGCCAGCAGCTTGGGGGCTAGCGGGGGACTAGGTACGCAGTATTTT	CASSLGASGGLGTQYF
TRBV13	TRBJ2-3	.	.	TGTGCCAGCAGCTTTTTGGGGAGTGCAGATACGCAGTATTTT	CASSFLGSADTQYF
TRBV7-3	TRBJ2-7	.	TRBD1	TGTGCCAGCAGCTTCGACAGGGGGGGACCCTACGAGCAGTACTTC	CASSFDRGGPYEQYF
TRBV19	TRBJ2-7	once	.	TGTGCCAGTAGTATCGCGGGCGGCGGGGGCCCGGGCGAGCAGTACTTC	CASSIAGGGGPGEQYF
TRBV19	TRBJ1-2	few	TRBD1	TGTGCCAGTAGTATCAGACAGGGTAGTGATGGCTACACCTTC	CASSIRQGSDGYTF
TRBV6-5	TRBJ1-3	.	.	TGTGCCAGCAGTCTCTCGGGGAGTCAGGTCACCATATATTTT	CASSLSGSQVTIYF
TRBV5-4	TRBJ2-7	.	.	TGTGCCAGCAGCTTGTCGTACTCTTACGAGCAGTACTTC	CASSLSYSYEQYF
TRBV5-1	TRBJ2-3	.	.	TGCGCCAGCAGCTTGGTTGGGGGGCGCTTAGATACGCAGTATTTT	CASSLVGGRLDTQYF
TRBV5-5	TRBJ2-2	.	TRBD1	TGTGCCAGCAGAGGGGGACAGGTTAACGGGGAGCTGTTTTTT	CASRGGQVNGELFF
TRBV28	TRBJ2-5	.	TRBD1	TGTGCCAGCAGCCACCGGACAGGGAAACTTCAAGAGACCCAGTACTTC	CASSHRTGKLQETQYF
TRBV5-6	TRBJ2-7	once	.	TGTGCCAGCAGCTTTGACAGCTCCTACGAGCAGTACTTC	CASSFDSSYEQYF
TRBV7-2	TRBJ2-6	.	TRBD1	TGTGCCAGCAGCTTCGAATTGGTGGACAGGGGAGCTGGGGCCAACGTCCTGACTTTC	CASSFELVDRGAGANVLTF
TRBV7-6	TRBJ1-1	once	.	TGTGCCAGCAGCAGAGCCGAAAACACTGAAGCTTTCTTT	CASSRAENTEAFF
TRBV13	TRBJ2-1	few	TRBD1	TGTGCCAGCAGCCTTCGGACCCGGGACAGGGGGCTTGGTGAGCAGTTCTTC	CASSLRTRDRGLGEQFF
TRBV11-3	TRBJ2-3	.	.	TGTGCCAGCAGTTTGGGGACATATCCGACAGATACGCAGTATTTT	CASSLGTYPTDTQYF
TRBV6-5	TRBJ2-1	.	.	TGTGCCAGCAGAAGGGAGACACCACGAGTCAATGAGCAGTTCTTC	CASRRETPRVNEQFF
TRBV7-8	TRBJ1-5	.	TRBD1	TGTGCCAGCAGCTTAAGCGGGACAGGGATAGCTCAGCCCCAGCATTTT	CASSLSGTGIAQPQHF
TRBV18	TRBJ1-1	few	.	TGTGCCAGCTCACCACTGTTGAACACTGAAGCTTTCTTT	CASSPLLNTEAFF
TRBV11-2	TRBJ2-5	.	TRBD2	TGTGCCAGCAGCTCCCTAGCGGCAAGGAGGGGAGAGACCCAGTACTTC	CASSSLAARRGETQYF
TRBV7-3	TRBJ2-5	few	.	TGTGCCAGCAGCTTGGGGGGGCCTGAGACCCAGTACTTC	CASSLGGPETQYF
TRBV6-5	TRBJ2-7	.	TRBD2	TGTGCCAGCAGCACTAGCGGGAGCTCCTACGAGCAGTACTTC	CASSTSGSSYEQYF
TRBV30	TRBJ2-7	.	TRBD2	TGTGCCTGGAGTGCCGGACTAGTGAGCTCCTACGAGCAGTACTTC	CAWSAGLVSSYEQYF
TRBV5-4	TRBJ2-5	.	.	TGTGCCAGCAGCTTCACAGACCAAGAGACCCAGTACTTC	CASSFTDQETQYF
TRBV5-1	TRBJ1-2	.	.	TGCGCCAGCAGACGTCCTGATGGGGAAACGGATGGCTACACCTTC	CASRRPDGETDGYTF